This T cell receptor (beta chain) appears in the sequencing data of a study of neurological immune-mediated disorders. V trimming: 4 bases; J trimming: 5 bases; junction bases outside the gene matches: 7. This CDR3 has 14 residues. Germline loops: CDR1 SGHRS, CDR2 YFSETQ. MiXCR was run by TCRdb on the 5' RACE reads, yielding one entry per CDR3 protein. This table has about 88,000 distinct CDR3 sequences, around 3.4% appearing once. This clonotype was detected many times. This receptor was taken from a woman between 18 and 30 years old with multiple sclerosis. The chain links TRBV5-1 to TRBJ1-1, with TRBD1 matching 8 bases. The sequenced sample consisted of PBMCs. The CDR3 region is CASSRDGQGTEAFF. The CDR3 coding sequence is TGCGCCAGCAGCCGGGACGGACAGGGAACTGAAGCTTTCTTT.